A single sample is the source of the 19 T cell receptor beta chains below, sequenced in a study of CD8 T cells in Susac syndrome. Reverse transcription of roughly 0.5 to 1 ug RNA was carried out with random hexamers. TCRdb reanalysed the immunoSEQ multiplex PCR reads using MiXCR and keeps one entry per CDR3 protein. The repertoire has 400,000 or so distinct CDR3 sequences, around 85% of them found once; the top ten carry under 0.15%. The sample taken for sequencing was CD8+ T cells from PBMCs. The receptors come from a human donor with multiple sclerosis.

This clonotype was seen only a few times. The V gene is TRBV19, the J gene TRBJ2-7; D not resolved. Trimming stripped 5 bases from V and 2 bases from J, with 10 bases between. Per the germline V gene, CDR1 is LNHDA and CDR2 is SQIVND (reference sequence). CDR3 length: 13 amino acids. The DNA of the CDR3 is TGTGCCAGTAGTCTGACTGGGGCCTACGAGCAGTACTTC. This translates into CASSLTGAYEQYF.

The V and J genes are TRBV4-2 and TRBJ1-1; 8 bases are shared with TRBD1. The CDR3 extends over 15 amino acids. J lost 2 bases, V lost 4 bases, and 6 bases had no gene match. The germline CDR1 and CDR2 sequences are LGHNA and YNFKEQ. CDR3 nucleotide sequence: TGTGCCAGCAGCCCGCGACAGGGGCCCAACACTGAAGCTTTCTTT. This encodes CASSPRQGPNTEAFF.

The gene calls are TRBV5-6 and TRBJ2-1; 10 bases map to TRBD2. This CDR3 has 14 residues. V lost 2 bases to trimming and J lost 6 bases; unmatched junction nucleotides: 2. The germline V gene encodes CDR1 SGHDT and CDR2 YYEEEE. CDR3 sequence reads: CASSFPSGGNEQFF. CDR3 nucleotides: TGTGCCAGCAGCTTCCCTAGCGGGGGCAATGAGCAGTTCTTC. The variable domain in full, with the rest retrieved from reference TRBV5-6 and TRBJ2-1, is DAGVTQSPTHLIKTRGQQVTLRCSPKSGHDTVSWYQQALGQGPQFIFQYYEEEERQRGNFPDRFSGHQFPNYSSELNVNALLLGDSALYLCASSFPSGGNEQFFGPGTRLTVL.

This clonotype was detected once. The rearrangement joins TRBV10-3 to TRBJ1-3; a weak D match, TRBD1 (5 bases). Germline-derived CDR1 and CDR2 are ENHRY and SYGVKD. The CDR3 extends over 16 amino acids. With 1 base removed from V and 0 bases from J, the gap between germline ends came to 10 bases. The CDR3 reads CAISEWRGGSGNTIYF. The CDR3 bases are TGTGCCATCAGTGAGTGGCGGGGCGGCTCTGGAAACACCATATATTTT.

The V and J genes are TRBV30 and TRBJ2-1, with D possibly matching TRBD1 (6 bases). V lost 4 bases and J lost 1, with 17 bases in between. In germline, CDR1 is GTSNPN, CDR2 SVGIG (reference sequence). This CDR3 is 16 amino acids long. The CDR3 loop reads CAWNPGTPYSYNEQFF. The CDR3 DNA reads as TGTGCCTGGAACCCGGGGACACCCTATTCCTACAATGAGCAGTTCTTC.

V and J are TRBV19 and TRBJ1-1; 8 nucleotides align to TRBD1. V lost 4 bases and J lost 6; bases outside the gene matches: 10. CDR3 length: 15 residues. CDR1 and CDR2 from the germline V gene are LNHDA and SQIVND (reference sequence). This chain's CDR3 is CASSTPNRGSAEAFF. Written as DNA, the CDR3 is TGTGCCAGTAGTACGCCAAACAGGGGGTCGGCTGAAGCTTTCTTT.

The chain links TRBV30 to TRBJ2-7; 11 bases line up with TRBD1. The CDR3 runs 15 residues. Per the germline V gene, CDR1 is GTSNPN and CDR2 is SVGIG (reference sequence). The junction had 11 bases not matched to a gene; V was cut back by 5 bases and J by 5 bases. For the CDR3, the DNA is TGTGCCTGGTCCTACACGGGACAGGGGGTGGACGAGCAGTACTTC. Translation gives CAWSYTGQGVDEQYF.

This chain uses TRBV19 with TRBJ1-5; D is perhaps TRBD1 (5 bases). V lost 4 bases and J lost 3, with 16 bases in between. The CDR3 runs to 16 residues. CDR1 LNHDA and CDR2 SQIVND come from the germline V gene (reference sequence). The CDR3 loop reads CASSTPRQTDNQPQHF. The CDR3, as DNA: TGTGCCAGTAGTACCCCTCGACAGACCGACAATCAGCCCCAGCATTTT.

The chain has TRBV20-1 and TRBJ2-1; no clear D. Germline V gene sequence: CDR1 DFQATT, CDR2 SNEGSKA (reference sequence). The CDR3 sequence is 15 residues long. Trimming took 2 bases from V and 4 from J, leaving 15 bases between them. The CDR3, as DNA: TGCAGTGCTAGATCCCAGGCCACCTTTTACAATGAGCAGTTCTTC. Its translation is CSARSQATFYNEQFF.

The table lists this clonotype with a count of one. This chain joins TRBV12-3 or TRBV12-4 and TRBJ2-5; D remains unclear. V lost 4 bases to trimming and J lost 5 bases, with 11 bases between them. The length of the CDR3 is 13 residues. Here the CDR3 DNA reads TGTGCCAGCAGTTGGGCTGGGTTTGAGACCCAGTACTTC. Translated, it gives CASSWAGFETQYF.

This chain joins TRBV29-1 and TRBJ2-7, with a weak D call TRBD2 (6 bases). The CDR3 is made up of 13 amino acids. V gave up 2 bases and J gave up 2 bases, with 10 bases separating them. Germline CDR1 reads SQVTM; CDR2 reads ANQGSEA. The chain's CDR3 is CSVELATPYEQYF. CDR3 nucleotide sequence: TGCAGCGTTGAACTAGCGACCCCCTACGAGCAGTACTTC.

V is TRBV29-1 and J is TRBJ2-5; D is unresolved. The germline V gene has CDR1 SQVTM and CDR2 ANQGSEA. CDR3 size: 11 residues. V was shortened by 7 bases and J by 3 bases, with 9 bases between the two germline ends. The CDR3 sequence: CSGVGEETQYF. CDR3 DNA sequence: TGCAGCGGAGTGGGCGAAGAGACCCAGTACTTC.

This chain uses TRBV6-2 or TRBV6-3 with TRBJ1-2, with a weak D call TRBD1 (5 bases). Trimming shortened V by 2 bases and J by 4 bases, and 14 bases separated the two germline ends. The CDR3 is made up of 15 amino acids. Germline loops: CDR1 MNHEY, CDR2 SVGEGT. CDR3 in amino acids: CASSYDDSLGYGYTF. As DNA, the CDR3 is TGTGCCAGCAGTTACGATGACAGTCTAGGCTATGGCTACACCTTC.

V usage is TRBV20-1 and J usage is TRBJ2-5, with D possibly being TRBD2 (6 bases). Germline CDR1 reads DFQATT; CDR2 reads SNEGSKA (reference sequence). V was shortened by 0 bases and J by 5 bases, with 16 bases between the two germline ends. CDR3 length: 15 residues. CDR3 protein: CSARDHDSAGETQYF. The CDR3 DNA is TGCAGTGCTAGAGATCATGACTCGGCGGGGGAGACCCAGTACTTC.

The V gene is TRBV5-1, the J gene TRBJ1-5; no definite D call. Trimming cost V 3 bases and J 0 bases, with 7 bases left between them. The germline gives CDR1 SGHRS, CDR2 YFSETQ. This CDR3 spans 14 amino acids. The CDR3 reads CASSSGHSNQPQHF. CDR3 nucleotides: TGCGCCAGCAGCTCCGGCCATAGCAATCAGCCCCAGCATTTT.

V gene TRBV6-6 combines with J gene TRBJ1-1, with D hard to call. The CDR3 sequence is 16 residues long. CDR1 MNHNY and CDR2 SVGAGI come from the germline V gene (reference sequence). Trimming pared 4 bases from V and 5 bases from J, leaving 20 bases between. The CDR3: CASSWGGREEMTEAFF. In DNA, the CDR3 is TGTGCCAGCAGTTGGGGTGGGCGAGAGGAGATGACTGAAGCTTTCTTT.

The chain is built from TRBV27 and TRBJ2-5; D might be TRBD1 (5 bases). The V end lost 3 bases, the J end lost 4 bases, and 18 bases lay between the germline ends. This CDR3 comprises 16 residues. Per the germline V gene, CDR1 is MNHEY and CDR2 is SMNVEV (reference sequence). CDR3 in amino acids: CASSFVGQGFPETQYF. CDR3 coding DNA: TGTGCCAGCAGTTTTGTGGGCCAGGGTTTCCCAGAGACCCAGTACTTC.

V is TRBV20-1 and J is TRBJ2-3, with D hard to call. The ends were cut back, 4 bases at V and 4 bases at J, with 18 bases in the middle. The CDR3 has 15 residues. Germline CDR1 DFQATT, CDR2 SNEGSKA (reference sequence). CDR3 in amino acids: CSAKLYYEEPDTQYF. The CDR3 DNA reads TGCAGTGCTAAGCTCTACTACGAAGAACCAGATACGCAGTATTTT.

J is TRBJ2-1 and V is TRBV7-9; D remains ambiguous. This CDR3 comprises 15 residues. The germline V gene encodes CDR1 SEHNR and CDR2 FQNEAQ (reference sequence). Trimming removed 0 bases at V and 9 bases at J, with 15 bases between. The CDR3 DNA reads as TGTGCCAGCAGCTTAGCCCTAGACCCGAACAGTGAGCAGTTCTTC. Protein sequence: CASSLALDPNSEQFF.